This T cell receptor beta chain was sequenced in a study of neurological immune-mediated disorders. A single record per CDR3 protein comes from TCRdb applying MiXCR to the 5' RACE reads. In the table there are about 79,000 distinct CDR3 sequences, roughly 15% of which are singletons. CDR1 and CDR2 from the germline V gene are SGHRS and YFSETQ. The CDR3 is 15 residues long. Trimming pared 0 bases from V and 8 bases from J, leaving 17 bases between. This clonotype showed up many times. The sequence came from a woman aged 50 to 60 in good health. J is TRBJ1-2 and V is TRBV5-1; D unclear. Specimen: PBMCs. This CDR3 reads CASSLAIGPSEGYTF. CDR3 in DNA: TGCGCCAGCAGCTTGGCAATTGGACCGTCGGAGGGCTACACCTTC.